This T cell receptor (beta chain) was obtained from a study of blood T cells in healthy people across ages. The study, taken as a whole, reports: A strong correlation was found between TCR beta diversity and the percentage of naive T cells.

Primers used in a second PCR of roughly 6 to 12 cycles were a sample-barcoded 5' primer and a J-beta primer mix. TCRdb redid the calling of the 5' RACE reads with MiXCR, one entry per CDR3 protein. The profile shows around 400,000 distinct CDR3 sequences, approximately 51% of them singletons. About this clonotype: Its antigen is unknown.

J gave up 4 bases and V 3 bases, and 12 bases lay outside the gene matches. The CDR3 contains 17 residues. Germline assignment: CDR1 DFQATT and CDR2 SNEGSKA (reference sequence). The specimen was blood. The receptor was isolated from a man aged 60 to 69 in good health. This chain joins TRBV20-1 and TRBJ2-6; 7 bases agree with TRBD1. The CDR3 bases are TGCAGTGCTAGTGCTCAGGGACAGAGGTCGGGGGCCAACGTCCTGACTTTC. This codes for CSASAQGQRSGANVLTF.